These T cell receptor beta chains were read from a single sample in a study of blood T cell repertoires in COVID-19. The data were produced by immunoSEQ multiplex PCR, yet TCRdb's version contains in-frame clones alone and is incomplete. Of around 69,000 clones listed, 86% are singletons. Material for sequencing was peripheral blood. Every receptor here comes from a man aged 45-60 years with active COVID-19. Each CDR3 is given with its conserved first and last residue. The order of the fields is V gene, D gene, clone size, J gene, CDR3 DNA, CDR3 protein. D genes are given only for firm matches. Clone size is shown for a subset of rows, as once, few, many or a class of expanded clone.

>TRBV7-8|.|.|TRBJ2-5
TGTGCCAGCAGCCAAGGGGGGGGTCGAGAGACCCAGTACTTC
CASSQGGGRETQYF
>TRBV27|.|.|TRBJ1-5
TGTGCCAGCAGTTTCTCAGGGTCCCAGCCCCAGCATTTT
CASSFSGSQPQHF
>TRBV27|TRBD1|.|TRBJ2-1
TGTGCCAGCAGTGGAACCAGGGGGCGAAGGTTCAATGAGCAGTTCTTC
CASSGTRGRRFNEQFF
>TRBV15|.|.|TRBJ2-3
TGTGCCACCAGCGCCCGAGAGCCAAGGGGGACAGATACGCAGTATTTT
CATSAREPRGTDTQYF
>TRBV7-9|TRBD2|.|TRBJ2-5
TGTGCCAGCAGCGGCTTCGGGGGGATTCAAGAGACCCAGTACTTC
CASSGFGGIQETQYF
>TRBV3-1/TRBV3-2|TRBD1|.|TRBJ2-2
TGTGCCAGCAGCCAATTCGGATCAGGGGGGAACACCGGGGAGCTGTTTTTT
CASSQFGSGGNTGELFF
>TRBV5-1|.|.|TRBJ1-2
TGCGCCAGCAGCTTGGTATCGGGGCCCGGAGGGGGCTACACCTTC
CASSLVSGPGGGYTF
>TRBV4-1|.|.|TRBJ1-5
TGCGCCAGCAGCCAAGCACAGGGCAATCAGCCCCAGCATTTT
CASSQAQGNQPQHF
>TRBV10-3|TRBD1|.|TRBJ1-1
TGTGCCATCAGTGCCCCGGGACAGATCGGGACTGAAGCTTTCTTT
CAISAPGQIGTEAFF
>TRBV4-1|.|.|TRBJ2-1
TGCGCCAGCAGCCAACGTTACCGGGACTCCTACAATGAGCAGTTCTTC
CASSQRYRDSYNEQFF
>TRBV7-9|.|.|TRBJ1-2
TGTGCCAGCAGCCACGCAGGGTATGGCTACACCTTC
CASSHAGYGYTF
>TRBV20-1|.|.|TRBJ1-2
TGCAGTGCTCAGCGAGAGGGCTACACCTTC
CSAQREGYTF
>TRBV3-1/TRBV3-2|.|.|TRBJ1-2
TGTGCCAGCAGCCACGGAGGGGATGGCTACACCTTC
CASSHGGDGYTF
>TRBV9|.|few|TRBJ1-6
TGTGCCAGCAGCGTAGCAGGCGACCTTAATTCACCCCTCCACTTT
CASSVAGDLNSPLHF
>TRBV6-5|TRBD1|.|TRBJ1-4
TGTGCCAGCAGATCAGGGGGACTGAATGAAAAACTGTTTTTT
CASRSGGLNEKLFF
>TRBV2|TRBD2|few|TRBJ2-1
TGTGCCAGCGGTGCAGTAGGACTAGCTGCAAATGAGCAGTTCTTC
CASGAVGLAANEQFF
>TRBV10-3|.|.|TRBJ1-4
TGTGCCATCAGTGAACGCCAGGGGCGGAGTGAAAAACTGTTTTTT
CAISERQGRSEKLFF
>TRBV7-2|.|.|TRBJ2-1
TGTGCCAGCAGCCGTGACCTAGGATCTGAGCAGTTCTTC
CASSRDLGSEQFF
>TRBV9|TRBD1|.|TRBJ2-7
TGTGCCAGCAGCGAGACAGGGAGTATCTACGAGCAGTACTTC
CASSETGSIYEQYF
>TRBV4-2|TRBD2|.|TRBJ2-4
TGTGCCAGCAGCCAAACTAGCGATGACATTCAGTACTTC
CASSQTSDDIQYF
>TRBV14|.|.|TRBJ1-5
TGTGCCAGCAAAACTCCCAACGGGGTCGTGCGTAGCAATCAGCCCCAGCATTTT
CASKTPNGVVRSNQPQHF
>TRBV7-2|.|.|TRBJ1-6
TGTGCCAGCAGCTTCGTTGGATACTACTCTTCACCCCTCCACTTT
CASSFVGYYSSPLHF
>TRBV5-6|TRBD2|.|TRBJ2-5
TGTGCCAGCAGCTTGTTCGTGGGAGGGTTACAAGAGACCCAGTACTTC
CASSLFVGGLQETQYF
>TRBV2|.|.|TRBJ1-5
TGTGCCAGCAGTTCCGTGGAGGGGCGATTCCAGCCCCAGCATTTT
CASSSVEGRFQPQHF
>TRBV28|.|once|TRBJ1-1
TGTGCCAGCGTACAACCCAGGAATTTGAACACTGAAGCTTTCTTT
CASVQPRNLNTEAFF
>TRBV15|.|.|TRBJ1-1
TGTGCCACCAGCAGAGATGGACAAGGGTCTGAAGCTTTCTTT
CATSRDGQGSEAFF
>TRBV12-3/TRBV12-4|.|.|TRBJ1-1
TGTGCCAGCACCCGGACAGCGAACACTGAAGCTTTCTTT
CASTRTANTEAFF
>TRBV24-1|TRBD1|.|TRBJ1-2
TGTGCCACCAGCGCCAGACAGGGGTCCTATGGCTACACCTTC
CATSARQGSYGYTF
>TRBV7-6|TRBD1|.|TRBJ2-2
TGTGCCAGCAGCATTAGACAGGGGGCCGGGGAGCTGTTTTTT
CASSIRQGAGELFF
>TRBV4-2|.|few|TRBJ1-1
TGTGCCAGCAGCCAAGATCGAGTGTCTACTGAAGCTTTCTTT
CASSQDRVSTEAFF
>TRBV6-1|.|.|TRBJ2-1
TGTGCCAGCAGTGCCCGGAGGTGGGGGCAGTACAATGAGCAGTTCTTC
CASSARRWGQYNEQFF
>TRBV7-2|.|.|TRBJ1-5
TGTGCCAGCAGCTCCTACAGGGCCGATCAGCCCCAGCATTTT
CASSSYRADQPQHF
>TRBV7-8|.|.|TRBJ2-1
TGTGCCAGCAGCCTAAACAATGAGCAGTTCTTC
CASSLNNEQFF
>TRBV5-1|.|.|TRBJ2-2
TGCGCCAGCAGCTTGGAGAGGGTTGAGGACACCGGGGAGCTGTTTTTT
CASSLERVEDTGELFF
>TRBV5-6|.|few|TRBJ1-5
TGTGCCAGCAGCTTGTCTTATAGCAATCAGCCCCAGCATTTT
CASSLSYSNQPQHF
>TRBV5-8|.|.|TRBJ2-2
TGTGCCAGCAGGCCGGGGACCGGGGAGCTGTTTTTT
CASRPGTGELFF
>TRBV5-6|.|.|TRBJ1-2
TGTGCCAGCAGCAGGTATCGGGCAGGGTCAAACTATGGCTACACCTTC
CASSRYRAGSNYGYTF
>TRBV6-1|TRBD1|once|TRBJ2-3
TGTGCCAGCAGTGTTCTCGGGACAGGGGCTTCAGATACGCAGTATTTT
CASSVLGTGASDTQYF
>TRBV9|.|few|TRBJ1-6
TGTGCCAGCAGCCCTAGCGACTATAATTCACCCCTCCACTTT
CASSPSDYNSPLHF
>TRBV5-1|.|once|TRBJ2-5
TGCGCCAGCAGCTTGGGTGCAGGGCCCCAAGAGACCCAGTACTTC
CASSLGAGPQETQYF
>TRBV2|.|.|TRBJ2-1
TGTGCCAGCAGTGAAGAGAGCCGGGTTAACAATGAGCAGTTCTTC
CASSEESRVNNEQFF
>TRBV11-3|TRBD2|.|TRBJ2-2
TGTGCCAGCAGCCGAGCGGGAGGGAACACCGGGGAGCTGTTTTTT
CASSRAGGNTGELFF
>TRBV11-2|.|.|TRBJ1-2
TGTGCCAGCAGCCCCCCCCTCACGAACTATCCGGGAGGCTACACCTTC
CASSPPLTNYPGGYTF
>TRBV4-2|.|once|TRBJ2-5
TGTGCCAGCAGCCAGGGGCCAGACCAAGAGACCCAGTACTTC
CASSQGPDQETQYF
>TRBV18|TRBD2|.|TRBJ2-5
TGTGCCAGCTCACCATGGGACTACACAACGAAAGAGACCCAGTACTTC
CASSPWDYTTKETQYF
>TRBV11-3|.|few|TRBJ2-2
TGTGCCAGCAGCTTTGGGCCGAACACCGGGGAGCTGTTTTTT
CASSFGPNTGELFF
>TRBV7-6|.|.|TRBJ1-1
TGTGCCAGCAGCCTTACGTCGACAGGGAACACTGAAGCTTTCTTT
CASSLTSTGNTEAFF
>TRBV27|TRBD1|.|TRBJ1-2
TGTGCCAGCAGTTGGACAGGGACGACCCCAAACTATGGCTACACCTTC
CASSWTGTTPNYGYTF
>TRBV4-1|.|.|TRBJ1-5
TGCGCCAGCAGCCAAGATCCTACGTCCCGGGGGGCAGGTCAGCCCCAGCATTTT
CASSQDPTSRGAGQPQHF
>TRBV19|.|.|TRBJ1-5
TGTGCCAGTAGTATATCAGGTAATAGCAATCAGCCCCAGCATTTT
CASSISGNSNQPQHF
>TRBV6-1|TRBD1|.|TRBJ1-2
TGTGCCAGCAGTGAAGTCAGGGGGCCGTATGGCTACACCTTC
CASSEVRGPYGYTF
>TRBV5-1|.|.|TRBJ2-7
TGCGCCAGCAGCCCCCGGGGGGCGGGGGCCCTTCCTACGAAGCAGTACTTC
CASSPRGAGALPTKQYF
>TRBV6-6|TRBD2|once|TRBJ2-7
TGTGCCAGCAGCCCGACTAGCGGGGGCCACGAGCAGTACTTC
CASSPTSGGHEQYF